These 25 T cell receptor beta chains originate from one sample sequenced in a study of T-cell memory formation after mild COVID-19. TCRdb analysed the 5' RACE reads with MiXCR anew, one entry per CDR3 protein. The table has approximately 500,000 distinct CDR3 sequences, 25% seen once. The source material was PBMCs or a T cell subset sorted from them (not recorded which). The receptor source for this set is an adult woman who had mild COVID-19 (a few samples of this study predate the infection). Cell type and time point are not known.

The sample holds a few counts of this clonotype. This chain links TRBV12-3 or TRBV12-4 with TRBJ2-7; 7 bases are shared with TRBD1. Trimming cost V 7 bases and J 0 bases; bases outside gene matches: 6. The CDR3 is made up of 14 amino acids. This CDR3 reads CASKGQRTSYEQYF. Written as DNA, the CDR3 is TGTGCCAGCAAGGGACAGCGAACCTCCTACGAGCAGTACTTC.

This clonotype showed up just a few times. This chain connects TRBV6-5 to TRBJ2-2, with no clear D. V lost 5 bases and J 8 bases, leaving 9 bases between the germline ends. This CDR3 comprises 12 residues. Germline V gene lookup returns CDR1 MNHEY and CDR2 SVGAGI. This CDR3 is CASSPRKGELFF. The CDR3 bases are TGTGCCAGCAGTCCCCGCAAAGGGGAGCTGTTTTTT.

The chain employs TRBV4-2 and TRBJ2-7; D unclear. CDR3 size: 15 residues. V was pared by 7 bases and J by 4 bases, with 20 bases between. Germline lookup yields CDR1 LGHNA and CDR2 YNFKEQ. CDR3 DNA: TGTGCCAGCACCACCAGAAGTGGAGTGTGGTACGAGCAGTACTTC. This gives the protein CASTTRSGVWYEQYF.

In nucleotides, the CDR3 is TGTGCCAGCAGCTTAGCGCTAGGGACAGAGACCTACGAGCAGTACTTC. Its translation is CASSLALGTETYEQYF. V is TRBV7-9 and J is TRBJ2-7; 7 nucleotides match TRBD1. The germline V gene encodes CDR1 SEHNR and CDR2 FQNEAQ (reference sequence). With V trimmed by 0 bases and J by 2 bases, 7 bases remained unmatched. The CDR3 has 16 residues.

V gene TRBV7-9 combines with J gene TRBJ2-7, with D possibly matching TRBD2 (5 bases). The CDR3 contains 12 residues. CDR1 and CDR2 from the germline V gene are SEHNR and FQNEAQ (reference sequence). The ends were cut back, 4 bases at V and 4 bases at J, with 8 bases in the middle. CDR3 DNA sequence: TGTGCCAGCAGCTACGAGGGTTACGAGCAGTACTTC. Encoded protein: CASSYEGYEQYF.

The rearrangement joins TRBV7-2 to TRBJ1-2; D perhaps matches TRBD1 (6 bases). Germline-derived CDR1 and CDR2 are SGHTA and FQGNSA. This CDR3 comprises 15 residues. Deletions cut 1 base from V and 4 bases from J, with 13 bases between. CDR3 sequence (DNA): TGTGCCAGCAGCTTAGAGTCCGGGGGCGGCTATGGCTACACCTTC. Residues: CASSLESGGGYGYTF.

This clonotype was observed a few times. The V call is TRBV27, the J call TRBJ2-2; possible D gene TRBD1, 5 bases. Germline CDR1 and CDR2: MNHEY and SMNVEV (reference sequence). The ends were cut back, 2 bases at V and 4 bases at J, with 11 bases in the middle. CDR3 length: 15 amino acids. CDR3 sequence reads: CASSLLGRATGELFF. The CDR3 DNA reads TGTGCCAGCAGTTTACTTGGCAGGGCCACCGGGGAGCTGTTTTTT.

The chain uses TRBV19 and TRBJ1-2; D is perhaps TRBD1 (5 bases). V dropped 5 bases and J dropped 2 bases, with 12 bases sitting between them. From germline, CDR1 is LNHDA and CDR2 SQIVND (reference sequence). CDR3 length: 14 amino acids. The chain's CDR3 is CASSFSGKNYGYTF. In DNA, the CDR3 is TGTGCCAGTAGTTTCTCAGGGAAGAACTATGGCTACACCTTC.

At least ten counts were recorded for this clonotype. This chain joins TRBV5-1 and TRBJ2-5; D ambiguous. The CDR3 length is 12 residues. Germline assignment: CDR1 SGHRS and CDR2 YFSETQ. Between the trimmed V and J ends, which lost 4 bases and 1 base, there was a span of 5 bases. CDR3 residues: CASSPLQETQYF. CDR3 coding DNA: TGCGCCAGCAGCCCTCTCCAAGAGACCCAGTACTTC.

The chain links TRBV12-3 or TRBV12-4 to TRBJ2-1; 8 nucleotides match TRBD2. J was trimmed by 5 bases and V by 5 bases; bases with no gene match: 8. This CDR3 region has 15 residues. This CDR3 is CASSLSGGVNNEQFF. CDR3 nucleotides: TGTGCCAGCAGTCTAAGCGGGGGAGTCAACAATGAGCAGTTCTTC.

The chain employs TRBV29-1 and TRBJ2-7, with D perhaps matching TRBD2 (7 bases). The germline V gene has CDR1 SQVTM and CDR2 ANQGSEA. The CDR3 loop spans 13 amino acids. The V and J ends lost 4 bases and 3 bases respectively, with 13 bases between them. CDR3 coding DNA: TGCAGCGTTGCGGAGGGAGGGGGCTACGAGCAGTACTTC. Encoded protein: CSVAEGGGYEQYF.

The chain uses TRBV5-1 and TRBJ2-7; 7 bases map to TRBD1. This CDR3 is 15 amino acids long. V trimming: 4 bases; J trimming: 2 bases; junction bases outside the gene matches: 9. Germline CDR1 reads SGHRS; CDR2 reads YFSETQ. CDR3 nucleotides: TGCGCCAGCAGCCGGTCCGGGACAGATGCCTACGAGCAGTACTTC. Translating it yields CASSRSGTDAYEQYF.

This clonotype occurred a few times. The gene calls are TRBV3-1 and TRBJ2-1, with D possibly TRBD2 on 7 matching bases. The germline CDR1 and CDR2 sequences are LGHDT and YNNKEL (reference sequence). The CDR3 loop spans 20 amino acids. Trimming pared 2 bases from V and 4 bases from J, leaving 27 bases between. CDR3 sequence (DNA): TGTGCCAGCAGCCAAAGACCCCAGCGAGGGGGGGGCTACCTTTACAATGAGCAGTTCTTC. The encoded protein is CASSQRPQRGGGYLYNEQFF.

V and J are TRBV10-3 and TRBJ2-6, with a weak D call TRBD2 (5 bases). CDR1 is ENHRY and CDR2 is SYGVKD in the germline V gene. V was cut by 7 bases and J by 0 bases, with 10 bases left in between. The CDR3 extends over 15 amino acids. The CDR3 protein is CAINGDYSGANVLTF. CDR3 nucleotide sequence: TGTGCCATCAATGGTGACTACTCTGGGGCCAACGTCCTGACTTTC.

The chain couples TRBV7-3 to TRBJ2-2; the D is unclear. The germline V gene encodes CDR1 SGHTA and CDR2 FQGTGA. The V gene lost 4 bases and the J gene lost 3 bases, with 3 bases spanning the gap. The CDR3 extends over 12 amino acids. The CDR3 region is CASSYHTGELFF. CDR3 nucleotide sequence: TGTGCCAGCAGCTACCACACCGGGGAGCTGTTTTTT.

The chain uses TRBV7-3 and TRBJ2-5, with unresolved D. Germline V lookup: CDR1 SGHTA, CDR2 FQGTGA. The CDR3 covers 13 residues. V lost 2 bases, J lost 5 bases, and 9 bases lay in between. CDR3 residues: CASSLDPHETQYF. The CDR3 DNA is TGTGCCAGCAGCTTAGACCCCCATGAGACCCAGTACTTC.

The CDR3 nucleotides read TGCGCCAGCAGCTTGGGGGGGCCCACTGCTGAAGCTTTCTTT. Translated: CASSLGGPTAEAFF. The rearrangement joins TRBV5-1 to TRBJ1-1; a possible D gene is TRBD1 (6 bases). The CDR3 has 14 amino acids. Germline values: CDR1 SGHRS, CDR2 YFSETQ. V was trimmed by 0 bases and J by 6 bases, leaving 12 bases between them.

This chain joins TRBV20-1 and TRBJ2-7; either TRBD1 or TRBD2 may supply D (5 bases each). The length of the CDR3 is 14 residues. The germline CDR1 and CDR2 sequences are DFQATT and SNEGSKA (reference sequence). V was trimmed by 0 bases and J by 6 bases, leaving 15 bases between them. Here the CDR3 DNA reads TGCAGTGCTAGAGACCCTGTTAGAGGGGTCGAGCAGTACTTC. It translates to CSARDPVRGVEQYF.

V usage is TRBV7-3 and J usage is TRBJ2-5; D could derive from TRBD1 or TRBD2 (5 bases each). Per germline, CDR1 SGHTA and CDR2 FQGTGA. CDR3 size: 15 residues. Trimming removed 4 bases at V and 5 bases at J, with 17 bases between. The CDR3 DNA follows: TGTGCCAGCAGCTACGGGGCTACCGAAGGGGAGACCCAGTACTTC. It is translated as CASSYGATEGETQYF.

This clonotype was counted between two and nine times. This chain links TRBV7-6 with TRBJ2-5; D may be TRBD1 (5 bases). The CDR3 consists of 15 residues. V lost 1 base, J lost 3 bases, and 12 bases lay in between. Per the germline V gene, CDR1 is SGHVS and CDR2 is FNYEAQ. DNA for the CDR3: TGTGCCAGCAGCTTAGAGGTCAGGGCAGAAGAGACCCAGTACTTC. It specifies CASSLEVRAEETQYF.

CDR3 nucleotide sequence: TGTGCCAGCAGCAGGGGGACACCCAACATTCAGTACTTC. Amino acids: CASSRGTPNIQYF. The rearrangement links TRBV7-2 to TRBJ2-4, with D possibly TRBD1 on 6 matching bases. CDR3 length equals 13 residues. Trimming pared 5 bases from V and 7 bases from J, leaving 12 bases between. CDR1 and CDR2 from the germline V gene are SGHTA and FQGNSA.

This clonotype was detected only a few times. The rearrangement links TRBV12-3 or TRBV12-4 to TRBJ1-3; D not resolved. V dropped 2 bases and J dropped 4 bases, with 9 bases sitting between them. The CDR3 is made up of 14 amino acids. CDR3 amino acids: CASSLTARGNTIYF. DNA of the CDR3: TGTGCCAGCAGTTTAACAGCGAGGGGAAACACCATATATTTT.

The chain links TRBV27 to TRBJ1-2; the D is unclear. This CDR3 is built from 14 residues. The V end was cut by 9 bases, the J end by 4 bases, with 18 bases between. Germline V CDR1 and CDR2: MNHEY, SMNVEV (reference sequence). The CDR3 nucleotides read TGTGCCAGTTCGGCCGGGCGGGGTCCCTATGGCTACACCTTC. As protein: CASSAGRGPYGYTF.

This chain connects TRBV2 to TRBJ1-1; possible D gene TRBD1, 6 bases. The germline V gene has CDR1 SNHLY and CDR2 FYNNEI. The CDR3 runs 12 residues. With 9 bases removed from V and 3 bases from J, the gap between germline ends came to 11 bases. CDR3 sequence: CARKEGDTEAFF. The CDR3 nucleotides are TGTGCCAGGAAAGAGGGGGACACTGAAGCTTTCTTT.

This clonotype was seen at least ten times. V and J are TRBV24-1 and TRBJ2-3; 12 nucleotides match TRBD2. This CDR3 comprises 17 residues. V gave up 4 bases and J gave up 4 bases; unmatched junction bases: 8. Germline loops: CDR1 KGHDR, CDR2 SFDVKD. In DNA, the CDR3 is TGTGCCACCAGTGAGACTAGCGGGAGCTTTACAGCAGATACGCAGTATTTT. Residues: CATSETSGSFTADTQYF.